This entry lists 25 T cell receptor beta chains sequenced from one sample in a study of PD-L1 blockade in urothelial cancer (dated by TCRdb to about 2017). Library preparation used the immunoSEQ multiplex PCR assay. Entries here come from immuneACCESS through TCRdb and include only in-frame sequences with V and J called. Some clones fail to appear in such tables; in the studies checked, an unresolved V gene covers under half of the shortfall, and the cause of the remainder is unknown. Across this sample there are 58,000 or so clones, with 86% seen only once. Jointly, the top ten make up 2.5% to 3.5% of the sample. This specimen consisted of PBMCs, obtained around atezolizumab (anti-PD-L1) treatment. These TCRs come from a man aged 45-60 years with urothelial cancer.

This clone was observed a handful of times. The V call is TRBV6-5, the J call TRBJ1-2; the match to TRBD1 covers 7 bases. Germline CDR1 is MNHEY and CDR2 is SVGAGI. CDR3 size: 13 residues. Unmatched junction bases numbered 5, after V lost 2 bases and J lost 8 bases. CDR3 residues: CASSYEGGAGYTF. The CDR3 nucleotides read TGTGCCAGCAGTTACGAAGGGGGCGCGGGCTACACCTTC.

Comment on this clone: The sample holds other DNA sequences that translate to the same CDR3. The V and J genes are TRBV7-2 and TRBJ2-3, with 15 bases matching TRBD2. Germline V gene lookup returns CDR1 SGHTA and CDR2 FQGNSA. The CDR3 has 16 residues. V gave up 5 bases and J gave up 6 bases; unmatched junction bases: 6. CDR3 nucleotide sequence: TGTGCCAGCAGCGCGGGACTAGCGGGAGGAGGGGATACGCAGTATTTT. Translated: CASSAGLAGGGDTQYF. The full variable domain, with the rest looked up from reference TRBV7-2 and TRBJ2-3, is GAGVSQSPSNKVTEKGKDVELRCDPISGHTALYWYRQSLGQGLEFLIYFQGNSAPDKSGLPSDRFSAERTGGSVSTLTIQRTQQEDSAVYLCASSAGLAGGGDTQYFGPGTRLTVL.

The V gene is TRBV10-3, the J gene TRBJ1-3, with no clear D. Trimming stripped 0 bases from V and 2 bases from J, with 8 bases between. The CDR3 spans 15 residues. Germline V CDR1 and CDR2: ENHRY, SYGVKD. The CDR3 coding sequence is TGTGCCATCAGTGAGTCGAGGCCGGCTGGAAACACCATATATTTT. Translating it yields CAISESRPAGNTIYF.

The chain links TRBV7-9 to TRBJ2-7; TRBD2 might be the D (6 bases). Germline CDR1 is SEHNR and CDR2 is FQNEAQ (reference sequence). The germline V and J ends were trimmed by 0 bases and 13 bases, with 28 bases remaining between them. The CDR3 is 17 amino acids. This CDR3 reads CASSLAEGTTISPGVYF. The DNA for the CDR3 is TGTGCCAGCAGCTTAGCGGAGGGAACTACGATATCCCCGGGTGTATACTTC.

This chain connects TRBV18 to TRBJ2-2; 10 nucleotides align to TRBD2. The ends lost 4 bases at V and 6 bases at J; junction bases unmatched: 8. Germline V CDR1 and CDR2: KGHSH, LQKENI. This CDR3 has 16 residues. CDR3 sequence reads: CASSRSSGSLAGELFF. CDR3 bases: TGTGCCAGCTCACGTTCTAGCGGGAGTTTGGCCGGGGAGCTGTTTTTT. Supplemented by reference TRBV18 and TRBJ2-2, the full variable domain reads NAGVMQNPRHLVRRRGQEARLRCSPMKGHSHVYWYRQLPEEGLKFMVYLQKENIIDESGMPKERFSAEFPKEGPSILRIQQVVRGDSAAYFCASSRSSGSLAGELFFGEGSRLTVL.

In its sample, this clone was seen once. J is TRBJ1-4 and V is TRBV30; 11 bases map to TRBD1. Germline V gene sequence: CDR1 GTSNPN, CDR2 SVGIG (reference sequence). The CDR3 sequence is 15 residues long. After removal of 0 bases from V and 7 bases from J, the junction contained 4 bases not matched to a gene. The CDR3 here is CAWSVFGTGGEKLFF. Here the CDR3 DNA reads TGTGCCTGGAGTGTATTTGGGACAGGGGGTGAAAAACTGTTTTTT.

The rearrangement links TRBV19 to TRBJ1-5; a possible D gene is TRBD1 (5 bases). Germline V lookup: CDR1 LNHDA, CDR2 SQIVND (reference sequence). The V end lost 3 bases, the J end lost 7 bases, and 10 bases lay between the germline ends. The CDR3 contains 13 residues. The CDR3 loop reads CASSIDSQQPQHF. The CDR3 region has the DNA TGTGCCAGTAGTATCGACAGCCAACAGCCCCAGCATTTT.

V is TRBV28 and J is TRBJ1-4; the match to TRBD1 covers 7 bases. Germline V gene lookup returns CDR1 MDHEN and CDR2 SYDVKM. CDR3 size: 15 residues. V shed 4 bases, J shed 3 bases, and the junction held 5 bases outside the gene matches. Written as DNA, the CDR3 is TGTGCCAGCAGTTATACAGGGGTTTCTAATGAAAAACTGTTTTTT. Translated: CASSYTGVSNEKLFF.

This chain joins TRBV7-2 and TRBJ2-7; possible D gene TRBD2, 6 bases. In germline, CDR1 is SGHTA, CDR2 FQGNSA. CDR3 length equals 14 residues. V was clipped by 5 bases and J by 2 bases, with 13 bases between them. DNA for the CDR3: TGTGCCAGCAGCCCATGGGACTCTACCTACGAGCAGTACTTC. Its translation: CASSPWDSTYEQYF.

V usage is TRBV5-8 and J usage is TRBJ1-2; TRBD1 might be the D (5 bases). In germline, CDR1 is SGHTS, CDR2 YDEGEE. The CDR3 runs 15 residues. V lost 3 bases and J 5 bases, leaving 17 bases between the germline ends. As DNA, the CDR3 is TGTGCCAGCAGCTACAGGACGATAAAGGCATATGGCTACACCTTC. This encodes CASSYRTIKAYGYTF. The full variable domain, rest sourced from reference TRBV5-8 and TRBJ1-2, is EAGVTQSPTHLIKTRGQQATLRCSPISGHTSVYWYQQALGLGLQFLLWYDEGEERNRGNFPPRFSGRQFPNYSSELNVNALELEDSALYLCASSYRTIKAYGYTFGSGTRLTVV.

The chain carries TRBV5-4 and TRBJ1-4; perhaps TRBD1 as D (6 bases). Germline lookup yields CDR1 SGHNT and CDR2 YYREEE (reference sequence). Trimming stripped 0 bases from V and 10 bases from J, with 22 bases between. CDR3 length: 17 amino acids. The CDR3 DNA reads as TGTGCCAGCAGCTTGGCCGGGACAAGGGGTCGGTCGGGAAAACTGTTTTTT. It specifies CASSLAGTRGRSGKLFF. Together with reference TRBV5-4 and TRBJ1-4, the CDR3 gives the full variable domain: ETGVTQSPTHLIKTRGQQVTLRCSSQSGHNTVSWYQQALGQGPQFIFQYYREEENGRGNFPPRFSGLQFPNYSSELNVNALELDDSALYLCASSLAGTRGRSGKLFFGSGTQLSVL.

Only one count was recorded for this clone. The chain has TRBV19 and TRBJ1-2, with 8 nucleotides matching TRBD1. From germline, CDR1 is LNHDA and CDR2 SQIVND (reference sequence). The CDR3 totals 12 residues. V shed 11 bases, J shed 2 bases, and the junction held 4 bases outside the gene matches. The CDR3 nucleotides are TGTGCCGCCAGGACAGGGAACTATGGCTACACCTTC. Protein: CAARTGNYGYTF.

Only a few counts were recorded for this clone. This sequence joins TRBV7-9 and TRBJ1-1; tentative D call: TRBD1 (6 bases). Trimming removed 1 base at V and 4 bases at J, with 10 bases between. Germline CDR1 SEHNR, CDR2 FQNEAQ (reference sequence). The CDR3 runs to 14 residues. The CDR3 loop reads CASSLDRVGTEAFF. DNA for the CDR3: TGTGCCAGCAGCTTAGACAGGGTCGGCACTGAAGCTTTCTTT.

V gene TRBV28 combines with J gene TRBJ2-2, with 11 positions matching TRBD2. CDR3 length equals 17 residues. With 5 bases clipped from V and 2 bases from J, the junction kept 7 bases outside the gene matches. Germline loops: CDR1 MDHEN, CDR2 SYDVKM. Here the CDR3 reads CASSGLAGGLNTGELFF. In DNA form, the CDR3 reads TGTGCCAGCAGTGGGCTAGCGGGAGGTCTTAACACCGGGGAGCTGTTTTTT.

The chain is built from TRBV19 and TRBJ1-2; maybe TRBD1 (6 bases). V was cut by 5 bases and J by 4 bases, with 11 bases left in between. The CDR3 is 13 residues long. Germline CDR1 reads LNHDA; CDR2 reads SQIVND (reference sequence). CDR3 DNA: TGTGCCAGTAGTCCGGACAGTATCTATGGCTACACCTTC. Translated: CASSPDSIYGYTF.

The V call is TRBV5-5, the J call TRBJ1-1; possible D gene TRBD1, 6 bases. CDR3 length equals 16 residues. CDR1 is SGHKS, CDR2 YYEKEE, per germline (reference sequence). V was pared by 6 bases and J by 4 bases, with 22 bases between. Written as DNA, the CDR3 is TGTGCCAGCAACCCGCTTGTAGGGGGTACAGGCACTGAAGCTTTCTTT. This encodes CASNPLVGGTGTEAFF.

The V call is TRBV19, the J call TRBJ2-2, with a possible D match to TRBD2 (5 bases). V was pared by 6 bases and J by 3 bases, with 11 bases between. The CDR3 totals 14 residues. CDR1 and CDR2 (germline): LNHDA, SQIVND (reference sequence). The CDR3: CASRWRTDTGELFF. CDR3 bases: TGTGCCAGTAGGTGGAGGACGGACACCGGGGAGCTGTTTTTT.

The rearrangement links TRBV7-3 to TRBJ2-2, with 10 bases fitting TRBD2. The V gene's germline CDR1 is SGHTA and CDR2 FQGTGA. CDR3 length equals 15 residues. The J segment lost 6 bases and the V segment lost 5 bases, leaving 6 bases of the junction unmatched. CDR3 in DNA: TGTGCCAGCAGCCCAACCGGGACTAGCGCCGGGGAGCTGTTTTTT. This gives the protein CASSPTGTSAGELFF.

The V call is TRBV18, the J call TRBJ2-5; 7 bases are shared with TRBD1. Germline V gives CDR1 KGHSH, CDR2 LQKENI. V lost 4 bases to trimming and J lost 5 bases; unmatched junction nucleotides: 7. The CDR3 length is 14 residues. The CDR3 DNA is TGTGCCAGCTCACTACGACAGGGTTGGGAGACCCAGTACTTC. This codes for CASSLRQGWETQYF.

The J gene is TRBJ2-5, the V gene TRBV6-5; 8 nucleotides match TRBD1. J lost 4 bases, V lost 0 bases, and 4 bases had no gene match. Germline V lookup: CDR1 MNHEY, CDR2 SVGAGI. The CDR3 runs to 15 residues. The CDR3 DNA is TGTGCCAGCAGTTACTCCTCGACAGGGGTAGAGACCCAGTACTTC. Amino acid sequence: CASSYSSTGVETQYF.

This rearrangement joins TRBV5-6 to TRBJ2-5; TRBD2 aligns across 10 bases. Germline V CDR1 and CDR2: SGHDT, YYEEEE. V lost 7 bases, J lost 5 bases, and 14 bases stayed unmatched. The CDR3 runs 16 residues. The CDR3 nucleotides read TGTGCCAGCTCCCTATGGAGTAGCGGGAGGTATGAGACCCAGTACTTC. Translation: CASSLWSSGRYETQYF.

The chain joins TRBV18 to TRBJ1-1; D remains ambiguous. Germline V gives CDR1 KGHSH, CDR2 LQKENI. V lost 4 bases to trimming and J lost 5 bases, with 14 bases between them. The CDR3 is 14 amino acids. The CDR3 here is CASSRTAGETEAFF. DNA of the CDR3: TGTGCCAGCTCACGAACGGCAGGTGAGACTGAAGCTTTCTTT. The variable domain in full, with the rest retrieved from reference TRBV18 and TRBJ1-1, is NAGVMQNPRHLVRRRGQEARLRCSPMKGHSHVYWYRQLPEEGLKFMVYLQKENIIDESGMPKERFSAEFPKEGPSILRIQQVVRGDSAAYFCASSRTAGETEAFFGQGTRLTVV.

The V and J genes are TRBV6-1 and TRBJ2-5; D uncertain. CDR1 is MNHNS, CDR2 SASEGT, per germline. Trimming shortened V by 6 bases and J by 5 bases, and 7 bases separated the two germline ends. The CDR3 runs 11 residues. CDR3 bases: TGTGCCAGCAGGGAGTTGGAGACCCAGTACTTC. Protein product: CASRELETQYF.

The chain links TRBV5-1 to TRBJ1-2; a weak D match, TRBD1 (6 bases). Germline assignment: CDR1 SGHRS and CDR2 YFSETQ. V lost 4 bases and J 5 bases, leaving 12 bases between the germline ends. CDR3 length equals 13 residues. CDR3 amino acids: CASSPNRVYGYTF. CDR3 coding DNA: TGCGCCAGCAGCCCGAACAGGGTGTATGGCTACACCTTC.

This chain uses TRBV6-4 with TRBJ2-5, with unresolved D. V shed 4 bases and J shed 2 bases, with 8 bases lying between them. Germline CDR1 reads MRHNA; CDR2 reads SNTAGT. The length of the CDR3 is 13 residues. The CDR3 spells CASSATTQETQYF. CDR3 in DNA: TGTGCCAGCAGTGCCACCACACAAGAGACCCAGTACTTC.